The rows below give T cell receptor beta chains drawn from one sample of a study of CD8 T cells in ankylosing spondylitis. TCRdb used MiXCR to reprocess the 5' RACE reads, holding one entry per CDR3 protein. The sample lists hundreds of thousands of distinct CDR3 sequences, 20% to 25% occurring once. Sequencing was done on a sample of blood, either unsorted or a sorted T cell fraction (not recorded which). Every receptor here comes from a female donor with ankylosing spondylitis or in good health (not recorded which). CDR3s include the opening cysteine and the closing phenylalanine or tryptophan. The D gene is left open where the match is weak. The size of a clone is reported for some rows only, either as once, few or many, or as a class for expanded clones.

abundance	v_gene	d_gene	j_gene	CDR3nt	CDR3aa
few	TRBV20-1	TRBD2	TRBJ2-1	TGCAGTGCTAGTCAACCTACCCAGGCGGGAGGAAAGAATGAGCAGTTCTTC	CSASQPTQAGGKNEQFF
once	TRBV5-6	-	TRBJ2-5	TGTGCCAGCAGCTTCGGGACTTCTGAGACCCAGTACTTC	CASSFGTSETQYF
-	TRBV2	-	TRBJ2-7	TGTGCCAGCAGTGTAGACAGATTCTCCTACGAGCAGTACTTC	CASSVDRFSYEQYF
-	TRBV2	TRBD2	TRBJ2-1	TGTGCCAGCAGGGGACTAGCGGGAAGGAGCTCCTACAATGAGCAGTTCTTC	CASRGLAGRSSYNEQFF
many	TRBV20-1	-	TRBJ2-1	TGCAGTGCTAGTACAGGCGGGGAGAGAGTCCGGTTCTTC	CSASTGGERVRFF
-	TRBV6-1	-	TRBJ2-2	TGTGCCAGCAGTGAAGCGACGCATAACACCGGGGAGCTGTTTTTT	CASSEATHNTGELFF
many	TRBV12-3/TRBV12-4	-	TRBJ1-6	TGTGCCAGCAGTTTACAGGGGCGTTCACCCCTCCACTTT	CASSLQGRSPLHF
-	TRBV6-2/TRBV6-3	-	TRBJ2-1	TGTGCCAGCCGCACTTTAACTTCTCAGTTCTTC	CASRTLTSQFF
few	TRBV7-2	-	TRBJ1-1	TGTGCCAGCACCTACATGGGAGACACTGAAGCTTTCTTT	CASTYMGDTEAFF
few	TRBV15	TRBD1	TRBJ2-2	TGTGCCACCAGCCAGGACAGGCTTGGCACCGGGGAGCTGTTTTTT	CATSQDRLGTGELFF
-	TRBV11-2	-	TRBJ1-2	TGTGCCAGCAGCTTACGAGAGTATGGCTACACCTTC	CASSLREYGYTF
-	TRBV28	TRBD1	TRBJ2-7	TGTGCCAGCAGAACACAGGGGGCGCAGTTAGTCTACGAGCAGTACTTC	CASRTQGAQLVYEQYF
-	TRBV6-5	TRBD2	TRBJ2-1	TGTGCCAGCAGTTTAAAAACTAGCGGGGGATACAATGAGCAGTTCTTC	CASSLKTSGGYNEQFF
-	TRBV13	-	TRBJ2-1	TGTGCCAGCAGCTTAGGGAGTGGCGTTGAGCAGTTCTTC	CASSLGSGVEQFF
few	TRBV6-1	-	TRBJ1-2	TGTGCCAGCACCCTTTCGCCTCTGTATGGCTACACCTTC	CASTLSPLYGYTF
few	TRBV27	-	TRBJ1-1	TGTGCCAGCAGAGTTCTCCCTCTAGGGAACACTGAAGCTTTCTTT	CASRVLPLGNTEAFF
-	TRBV9	-	TRBJ2-2	TGTGCCAGCAGCTTAGGGGGGGTTATCGGGGAGCTGTTTTTT	CASSLGGVIGELFF
many	TRBV3-1	TRBD2	TRBJ2-7	TGTGCCAGCAGCCGGGACTACTCCTACGAGCAGTACTTC	CASSRDYSYEQYF